These 24 T cell receptor beta chains were all obtained from the same sample, sequenced in a study of identical twins. One entry per CDR3 protein, called by TCRdb with MiXCR from the 5' RACE reads. The sample records 420,000 or so distinct CDR3 sequences, approximately 17% being singletons. Sequenced material: naive T cells sorted from blood. Every receptor here comes from a middle-aged man in good health.

This clonotype was seen ten or more times. The J gene is TRBJ2-5, the V gene TRBV12-3 or TRBV12-4, with no clear D. Trimming took 2 bases from V and 4 from J, leaving 8 bases between them. The CDR3 has 13 residues. The CDR3 region has the DNA TGTGCCAGCAGTTTATGGATCAGAGAGACCCAGTACTTC. This translates into CASSLWIRETQYF.

The chain links TRBV6-1 to TRBJ1-1; D might be TRBD1 (5 bases). This CDR3 is built from 16 residues. CDR1 and CDR2 from the germline V gene are MNHNS and SASEGT. The ends were cut back, 7 bases at V and 1 base at J, with 19 bases in the middle. CDR3 in DNA: TGTGCCAGCAAATCGGGGAGGAAGACAGCGAACACTGAAGCTTTCTTT. Translated, it gives CASKSGRKTANTEAFF.

There are many counts of this clonotype. V is TRBV5-1 and J is TRBJ2-1, with unresolved D. Germline loops: CDR1 SGHRS, CDR2 YFSETQ. The germline V and J ends were trimmed by 2 bases and 2 bases, with 11 bases remaining between them. The CDR3 has 15 amino acids. This CDR3 is CASSFSRSPYNEQFF. The CDR3 DNA sequence: TGCGCCAGCAGCTTTAGCAGATCCCCCTACAATGAGCAGTTCTTC.

This clonotype was observed a handful of times. This chain uses TRBV7-9 with TRBJ1-1; D remains ambiguous. The CDR3 is 14 residues long. The V and J ends lost 6 bases and 3 bases respectively, with 14 bases between them. Germline-derived CDR1 and CDR2 are SEHNR and FQNEAQ (reference sequence). In DNA form, the CDR3 reads TGTGCCAGCAGTAACACGGCTCGGGACACTGAAGCTTTCTTT. The encoded protein is CASSNTARDTEAFF.

This clonotype was detected ten times or more. V and J are TRBV12-3 or TRBV12-4 and TRBJ2-2; D perhaps matches TRBD1 (6 bases). The CDR3 has 15 residues. Trimming pared 5 bases from V and 5 bases from J, leaving 15 bases between. CDR3 nucleotide sequence: TGTGCCAGCAGTACGGTGACAGGTGGAACCGGGGAGCTGTTTTTT. It is translated as CASSTVTGGTGELFF.

The genes are TRBV7-8 and TRBJ2-3; 12 bases agree with TRBD2. From germline, CDR1 is SGHVS and CDR2 FQNEAQ. V lost 6 bases, J lost 0 bases, and 4 bases stayed unmatched. The CDR3 runs 16 residues. DNA of the CDR3: TGTGCCAGCAGATTTGGGACTAGCGGGAGCACAGATACGCAGTATTTT. This encodes CASRFGTSGSTDTQYF.

This clonotype was observed at least ten times. An end of the junction does not agree with germline; a read error may underlie this. This chain uses TRBV5-1 with TRBJ2-2; D gene ambiguous. This CDR3 spans 14 amino acids. Germline CDR1 reads SGHRS; CDR2 reads YFSETQ. The DNA of the CDR3 is TGTGCCAGCAGCTTGGTTGGGAACACCGGGGAGCTGTTTTTT. Encoded protein: CASSLVGNTGELFF.

This clonotype has only a few counts. The chain links TRBV4-3 to TRBJ1-5; a possible D gene is TRBD1 (5 bases). Germline V lookup: CDR1 LGHNA, CDR2 YSLEER. Trimming cost V 0 bases and J 6 bases, with 12 bases left between them. The CDR3 loop spans 15 amino acids. The CDR3 protein is CASSQDGGASQPQHF. CDR3 DNA sequence: TGCGCCAGCAGCCAAGATGGAGGGGCGAGTCAGCCCCAGCATTTT.

With respect to this clonotype: A much larger clone is a single base away; this may be a read error. The chain carries TRBV6-5 and TRBJ1-1; 10 nucleotides agree with TRBD1. V dropped 8 bases and J dropped 6; count of bases not matched to a gene: 0. The CDR3 covers 11 residues. Germline V gives CDR1 MNHEY, CDR2 SVGAGI. CDR3 sequence (DNA): TGTGCCAGCGGGACAGGGGCTGAAGCTTTCTTT. Encoded protein: CASGTGAEAFF.

This clonotype was observed many times. V and J are TRBV5-1 and TRBJ1-4; 8 positions match TRBD1. CDR1 SGHRS and CDR2 YFSETQ come from the germline V gene. After removal of 4 bases from V and 7 bases from J, the junction contained 6 bases not matched to a gene. The CDR3 covers 14 residues. The CDR3 loop reads CASSHGQGGEKLFF. CDR3 bases: TGCGCCAGCAGCCACGGACAGGGTGGTGAAAAACTGTTTTTT. Full variable domain (rest looked up from reference TRBV5-1 and TRBJ1-4): KAGVTQTPRYLIKTRGQQVTLSCSPISGHRSVSWYQQTPGQGLQFLFEYFSETQRNKGNFPGRFSGRQFSNSRSEMNVSTLELGDSALYLCASSHGQGGEKLFFGSGTQLSVL.

This clonotype was seen repeatedly, ten times or more. The junction departs from the called germline gene at one end, perhaps through a read error. The J gene is TRBJ1-1, the V gene TRBV4-1; a possible D gene is TRBD1 (5 bases). Germline lookup yields CDR1 MGHRA and CDR2 YSYEKL. This CDR3 region has 13 residues. The CDR3 here is CASRQEGRIEAFF. CDR3 DNA: TGCGCCAGCAGACAAGAGGGGAGGATTGAAGCTTTCTTT.

This clonotype was detected only a few times. V is TRBV6-5 and J is TRBJ2-7, with 7 bases that match TRBD2. This CDR3 comprises 15 residues. Germline V gene sequence: CDR1 MNHEY, CDR2 SVGAGI. V gave up 2 bases and J gave up 2 bases; unmatched junction bases: 6. DNA of the CDR3: TGTGCCAGCAGTTACGGAGGCGGGGGAACCTACGAGCAGTACTTC. As protein: CASSYGGGGTYEQYF.

A remark on this clonotype: At one boundary the junction diverges from the germline segment, which might be a read error. The chain employs TRBV24-1 and TRBJ2-6, with 7 nucleotides matching TRBD1. Germline lookup yields CDR1 KGHDR and CDR2 SFDVKD. The CDR3 runs to 19 residues. CDR3 region: CATSDKLSGQSSGANVLAF. CDR3 DNA sequence: TGTGCCACCAGTGATAAACTATCGGGACAGAGCTCTGGGGCCAACGTCCTGGCTTTC.

The V and J genes are TRBV10-3 and TRBJ2-3, with unresolved D. CDR1 ENHRY and CDR2 SYGVKD come from the germline V gene. The CDR3 totals 14 residues. With 3 bases removed from V and 4 bases from J, the gap between germline ends came to 11 bases. The CDR3 spells CAISDLGPSDTQYF. In DNA, the CDR3 is TGTGCCATCAGTGATTTAGGCCCTTCAGATACGCAGTATTTT.

This sequence joins TRBV29-1 and TRBJ2-7; 14 bases are a match to TRBD2. Germline lookup yields CDR1 SQVTM and CDR2 ANQGSEA. Unmatched junction bases numbered 4, after V lost 8 bases and J lost 7 bases. This CDR3 contains 12 residues. The CDR3 coding sequence is TGCAGCACTGGACTAGCGGGAGGAGAGCAGTACTTC. Translation: CSTGLAGGEQYF.

This clonotype was observed many times. V is TRBV7-2 and J is TRBJ2-7; 8 nucleotides line up with TRBD1. V gave up 2 bases and J gave up 1 base; unmatched junction bases: 4. This CDR3 contains 15 residues. Per the germline V gene, CDR1 is SGHTA and CDR2 is FQGNSA. CDR3 loop: CASSLNRGASYEQYF. CDR3 sequence (DNA): TGTGCCAGCAGCTTAAACAGGGGGGCTTCCTACGAGCAGTACTTC.

This clonotype was seen only a few times. This sequence joins TRBV28 and TRBJ2-3, with 7 nucleotides matching TRBD1. Germline CDR1 and CDR2: MDHEN and SYDVKM. The CDR3 contains 17 residues. J gave up 0 bases and V 4 bases, and 10 bases lay outside the gene matches. The CDR3 here is CASSSIPGTASTDTQYF. The CDR3 DNA sequence: TGTGCCAGCAGTTCTATCCCAGGGACAGCTAGCACAGATACGCAGTATTTT.

The chain carries TRBV6-1 and TRBJ2-3, with 8 bases identical to TRBD1. V gave up 5 bases and J gave up 2 bases; unmatched junction bases: 12. The CDR3 is made up of 17 amino acids. CDR1 and CDR2 from the germline V gene are MNHNS and SASEGT. The CDR3 DNA is TGTGCCAGCAGTCTGGACAGGGCCCCCCCACCCACAGATACGCAGTATTTT. Its protein is CASSLDRAPPPTDTQYF.

This clonotype was counted ten times or more. The gene calls are TRBV30 and TRBJ1-2; no clear D gene. The CDR3 runs to 11 residues. V was cut by 4 bases and J by 4 bases, with 7 bases left in between. Looked up from germline, CDR1 is GTSNPN and CDR2 is SVGIG (reference sequence). The CDR3 region is CAWNFGYGYTF. The CDR3 coding sequence is TGTGCCTGGAATTTTGGCTATGGCTACACCTTC.

The chain uses TRBV4-3 and TRBJ2-2; D is ambiguous. V was cut by 2 bases and J by 4 bases, with 17 bases left in between. The CDR3 sequence is 17 residues long. In germline, CDR1 is LGHNA, CDR2 YSLEER. The DNA for the CDR3 is TGCGCCAGCAGCCAATCAGCCGCACGATTGATCACCGGGGAGCTGTTTTTT. This gives the protein CASSQSAARLITGELFF.

This clonotype appeared once. The chain couples TRBV15 to TRBJ2-5; D remains ambiguous. CDR3 length equals 15 residues. Trimming removed 1 base at V and 5 bases at J, with 14 bases between. In germline, CDR1 is LNHNV, CDR2 YYDKDF (reference sequence). CDR3 DNA: TGTGCCACCAGCAGAGGGGCAGGTAGTGGGGAGACCCAGTACTTC. Amino acids: CATSRGAGSGETQYF.

The chain joins TRBV7-9 to TRBJ2-7; TRBD2 might be the D (6 bases). Germline-derived CDR1 and CDR2 are SEHNR and FQNEAQ (reference sequence). Between the trimmed V and J ends, which lost 0 bases and 4 bases, there was a span of 10 bases. This CDR3 spans 14 amino acids. CDR3 residues: CASSLALGGYEQYF. The CDR3 nucleotides read TGTGCCAGCAGCTTAGCGCTCGGGGGATACGAGCAGTACTTC.

This clonotype was counted only a few times. The V and J genes are TRBV11-2 and TRBJ2-1; D unclear. V gave up 1 base and J gave up 0 bases, with 10 bases separating them. This CDR3 contains 16 residues. Germline V gives CDR1 SGHAT, CDR2 FQNNGV. The CDR3 is CASSLGLQSSYNEQFF. CDR3 DNA: TGTGCCAGCAGCTTAGGGCTACAGAGCTCCTACAATGAGCAGTTCTTC.

The chain joins TRBV25-1 to TRBJ2-3, with 10 positions matching TRBD2. The V gene's germline CDR1 is MGHDK and CDR2 SYGVNS. The junction had 7 bases not matched to a gene; V was cut back by 1 base and J by 6 bases. The CDR3 has 16 amino acids. The CDR3: CASSELTSGTRDTQYF. The DNA for the CDR3 is TGTGCCAGCAGTGAATTAACTAGCGGGACTAGGGATACGCAGTATTTT.